These 26 T cell receptor beta chains share one sample of origin, sequenced in a study of T cells in tuberculosis. Repertoires were generated with immunoSEQ multiplex PCR, while TCRdb's copy carries only in-frame clones and drops some. The data show about 35,000 clones, roughly nine tenths seen once. The sample's time point: new active TB diagnosis, blood taken before or within 7 days of starting treatment. Sequencing was performed on PBMCs, taken at tuberculosis diagnosis. These receptors were collected from an adult with tuberculosis.

The chain combines TRBV9 with TRBJ1-3, with D hard to call. V lost 3 bases to trimming and J lost 2 bases, with 15 bases between them. The length of the CDR3 is 16 residues. CDR1 is SGDLS and CDR2 is YYNGEE in the germline V gene. CDR3 region: CASSGVPGITGNTIYF. CDR3 bases: TGTGCCAGCAGCGGAGTACCCGGGATTACTGGAAACACCATATATTTT. Full variable domain (missing parts from reference TRBV9 and TRBJ1-3): DSGVTQTPKHLITATGQRVTLRCSPRSGDLSVYWYQQSLDQGLQFLIQYYNGEERAKGNILERFSAQQFPDLHSELNLSSLELGDSALYFCASSGVPGITGNTIYFGEGSWLTVV.

The rearrangement joins TRBV30 to TRBJ2-5; TRBD2 matches at 8 bases. This CDR3 contains 15 residues. CDR1 and CDR2 from the germline V gene are GTSNPN and SVGIG (reference sequence). The trim removed 0 bases at V and 5 bases at J, leaving 8 bases unmatched. CDR3 sequence reads: CAWSVREGIGETQYF. DNA for the CDR3: TGTGCCTGGAGTGTCCGGGAGGGGATAGGGGAGACCCAGTACTTC.

The V and J genes are TRBV5-1 and TRBJ2-1; 7 nucleotides agree with TRBD1. J lost 6 bases, V lost 5 bases, and 8 bases had no gene match. This CDR3 has 14 residues. Per germline, CDR1 SGHRS and CDR2 YFSETQ. This CDR3 reads CASSGGTDINEQFF. The DNA of the CDR3 is TGCGCCAGCAGTGGTGGGACAGACATCAATGAGCAGTTCTTC.

A few counts support this clone. The CDR3 loop reads CASSHRATNEKLFF. In DNA form, the CDR3 reads TGTGCCAGCAGCCACAGAGCAACTAATGAAAAACTGTTTTTT. The rearrangement joins TRBV2 to TRBJ1-4; no clear D. CDR1 and CDR2 (germline): SNHLY, FYNNEI. The V end was cut by 6 bases, the J end by 0 bases, with 8 bases between. This CDR3 comprises 14 residues.

The chain joins TRBV5-8 to TRBJ2-2, with D uncertain. The ends were cut back, 0 bases at V and 4 bases at J, with 10 bases in the middle. The germline V gene encodes CDR1 SGHTS and CDR2 YDEGEE. CDR3 length equals 15 residues. CDR3 bases: TGTGCCAGCAGCTTGGTGGAGCCTGGCACCGGGGAGCTGTTTTTT. Translated: CASSLVEPGTGELFF.

This clone was observed once. The V and J genes are TRBV9 and TRBJ2-3; the match to TRBD1 covers 7 bases. Germline V gene sequence: CDR1 SGDLS, CDR2 YYNGEE. The CDR3 length is 15 residues. V trimming: 4 bases; J trimming: 0 bases; junction bases outside the gene matches: 5. The CDR3 loop is CASSSQGQSTDTQYF. For the CDR3, the DNA is TGTGCCAGCAGCTCTCAGGGACAGAGCACAGATACGCAGTATTTT.

The chain carries TRBV6-1 and TRBJ2-6, with D perhaps TRBD2 (5 bases). The CDR3 is 15 residues long. The V end was cut by 5 bases, the J end by 4 bases, with 12 bases between. Germline CDR1 reads MNHNS; CDR2 reads SASEGT. The CDR3 bases are TGTGCCAGCAGTATTTCTAGCCCCGGGGCCAACGTCCTGACTTTC. Amino acids: CASSISSPGANVLTF.

V and J are TRBV6-6 and TRBJ2-7; D perhaps matches TRBD2 (5 bases). The CDR3 is 13 residues long. The V gene's germline CDR1 is MNHNY and CDR2 SVGAGI (reference sequence). V was trimmed by 7 bases and J by 6 bases, leaving 16 bases between them. The CDR3 is CASNKGSPGEQYF. The CDR3 DNA sequence: TGTGCCAGCAACAAAGGGAGTCCAGGCGAGCAGTACTTC.

This chain uses TRBV4-2 with TRBJ1-1, with TRBD1 as a possible D gene (5 bases). Germline V gene data show CDR1 as LGHNA and CDR2 as YNFKEQ. This CDR3 spans 16 amino acids. V lost 4 bases to trimming and J lost 1 base, with 16 bases between them. CDR3 in amino acids: CASSPGQGPQNTEAFF. In nucleotides, the CDR3 is TGTGCCAGCAGCCCCGGCCAGGGTCCTCAGAACACTGAAGCTTTCTTT.

V usage is TRBV6-1 and J usage is TRBJ1-1; D gene uncertain. The CDR3 extends over 11 amino acids. The V and J ends lost 6 bases and 1 base respectively, with 3 bases between them. CDR1 is MNHNS and CDR2 is SASEGT in the germline V gene. The CDR3 region has the DNA TGTGCCAGCAGGAGGAACACTGAAGCTTTCTTT. Its translation is CASRRNTEAFF.

This chain joins TRBV7-2 and TRBJ2-7, with 7 bases that match TRBD2. The CDR3 covers 15 residues. Germline V gene sequence: CDR1 SGHTA, CDR2 FQGNSA. Unmatched junction bases numbered 8, after V lost 3 bases and J lost 3 bases. CDR3: CASSFSGGELYEQYF. In DNA, the CDR3 is TGTGCCAGCAGCTTTAGTGGGGGGGAACTCTACGAGCAGTACTTC. The whole variable domain, remainder taken from reference TRBV7-2 and TRBJ2-7, is GAGVSQSPSNKVTEKGKDVELRCDPISGHTALYWYRQSLGQGLEFLIYFQGNSAPDKSGLPSDRFSAERTGGSVSTLTIQRTQQEDSAVYLCASSFSGGELYEQYFGPGTRLTVT.

The rearrangement joins TRBV4-3 to TRBJ2-3; 8 nucleotides match TRBD2. Germline lookup yields CDR1 LGHNA and CDR2 YSLEER. Trimming took 0 bases from V and 5 from J; bases not matched to a gene: 7. The CDR3 totals 16 residues. DNA for the CDR3: TGCGCCAGCAGCCAAGAATACGGGGGGGCAGAAGATACGCAGTATTTT. Protein: CASSQEYGGAEDTQYF.

The V and J genes are TRBV10-2 and TRBJ1-2, with 7 positions matching TRBD1. Germline loops: CDR1 WSHSY, CDR2 SAAADI. V lost 7 bases and J lost 2; bases outside the gene matches: 7. The CDR3 is 14 amino acids. The CDR3 DNA follows: TGCGCCAGCACTGACAGGGATTTAAACTATGGCTACACCTTC. Its protein product is CASTDRDLNYGYTF.

The chain has TRBV2 and TRBJ1-2; 9 nucleotides align to TRBD1. This CDR3 has 15 amino acids. CDR1 SNHLY and CDR2 FYNNEI come from the germline V gene. Unmatched junction bases numbered 5, after V lost 4 bases and J lost 2 bases. The CDR3 spells CASSGNRGPNYGYTF. Written as DNA, the CDR3 is TGTGCCAGCAGTGGTAACAGGGGGCCCAACTATGGCTACACCTTC.

The chain joins TRBV6-7 to TRBJ1-5, with D unclear. TRBV6-7 is assigned to the ORF class and has an uncertain function. V shed 5 bases and J shed 0 bases, with 5 bases lying between them. The CDR3 loop spans 13 amino acids. The CDR3 is CASSPYSNQPQHF. In nucleotides, the CDR3 is TGTGCCAGCAGTCCTTATAGCAATCAGCCCCAGCATTTT.

This clone was seen a few times. The chain has TRBV5-6 and TRBJ1-5, with D unresolved. The CDR3 contains 13 residues. CDR1 and CDR2 from the germline V gene are SGHDT and YYEEEE. Trimming left V 4 bases short and J 5 bases short, with 10 bases between. DNA of the CDR3: TGTGCCAGCAGCCAACGTCCGGATCAGCCCCAGCATTTT. This codes for CASSQRPDQPQHF.

J is TRBJ1-1 and V is TRBV7-2, with 10 nucleotides matching TRBD1. Germline values: CDR1 SGHTA, CDR2 FQGNSA. The CDR3 consists of 17 residues. With V trimmed by 1 base and J by 4 bases, 9 bases remained unmatched. The CDR3 DNA reads TGTGCCAGCAGCTTAGGGCGGACAGGGGGTTTGGTCACTGAAGCTTTCTTT. Protein sequence: CASSLGRTGGLVTEAFF.

The V and J genes are TRBV5-1 and TRBJ1-2; TRBD1 aligns across 7 bases. The CDR3 contains 14 residues. Looked up from germline, CDR1 is SGHRS and CDR2 is YFSETQ. V shed 4 bases, J shed 6 bases, and the junction held 9 bases outside the gene matches. CDR3 sequence: CASSPIGQDNGYTF. In DNA, the CDR3 is TGCGCCAGCAGCCCGATAGGACAGGACAATGGCTACACCTTC.

The chain recombines TRBV2 with TRBJ2-2; D may be TRBD2 (5 bases). This CDR3 is 12 amino acids long. The germline V gene has CDR1 SNHLY and CDR2 FYNNEI. V shed 10 bases and J shed 4 bases, with 10 bases lying between them. CDR3 amino acids: CAIDRGTGELFF. For the CDR3, the DNA is TGTGCCATAGACCGGGGCACCGGGGAGCTGTTTTTT. The full variable domain, in which reference TRBV2 and TRBJ2-2 provide the parts outside the CDR3, is EPEVTQTPSHQVTQMGQEVILRCVPISNHLYFYWYRQILGQKVEFLVSFYNNEISEKSEIFDDQFSVERPDGSNFTLKIRSTKLEDSAMYFCAIDRGTGELFFGEGSRLTVL.

J is TRBJ2-7 and V is TRBV5-5, with TRBD1 identical over 7 bases. Trimming took 2 bases from V and 0 from J; bases not matched to a gene: 5. Looked up from germline, CDR1 is SGHKS and CDR2 is YYEKEE (reference sequence). CDR3 length: 15 amino acids. The CDR3 sequence: CASSLSGTVSYEQYF. CDR3 DNA: TGTGCCAGCAGCTTATCCGGGACAGTCTCCTACGAGCAGTACTTC.

The genes are TRBV10-2 and TRBJ2-6; possibly TRBD1 for D (5 bases). CDR3 length: 15 residues. Germline CDR1 and CDR2: WSHSY and SAAADI. The ends were cut back, 6 bases at V and 0 bases at J, with 9 bases in the middle. The CDR3 is CASRTDASGANVLTF. The CDR3 nucleotides are TGCGCCAGCAGGACAGACGCCTCTGGGGCCAACGTCCTGACTTTC.

This rearrangement joins TRBV10-1 to TRBJ2-7; D remains unclear. CDR1 and CDR2 from the germline V gene are WNHNN and SYGVQD (reference sequence). V dropped 0 bases and J dropped 3 bases, with 6 bases sitting between them. This CDR3 spans 13 amino acids. CDR3 bases: TGCGCCAGCAGTGAGTCGAATAGCTACGAGCAGTACTTC. It encodes CASSESNSYEQYF.

This clone was recorded a few times. This chain uses TRBV30 with TRBJ2-1, with D possibly TRBD1 on 5 matching bases. The germline gives CDR1 GTSNPN, CDR2 SVGIG (reference sequence). The CDR3 totals 13 residues. Trimming removed 1 base from V and 7 bases from J, with 11 bases in between. CDR3 protein: CAWSGQLLNEQFF. CDR3 nucleotides: TGTGCCTGGAGTGGACAGTTATTGAATGAGCAGTTCTTC. The entire variable domain, with the rest obtained from reference TRBV30 and TRBJ2-1, is as follows: SQTIHQWPATLVQPVGSPLSLECTVEGTSNPNLYWYRQAAGRGLQLLFYSVGIGQISSEVPQNLSASRPQDRQFILSSKKLLLSDSGFYLCAWSGQLLNEQFFGPGTRLTVL.

This sequence joins TRBV5-5 and TRBJ2-5, with TRBD2 matching 7 bases. V lost 4 bases to trimming and J lost 4 bases; unmatched junction nucleotides: 7. The CDR3 spans 14 residues. Germline CDR1 and CDR2: SGHKS and YYEKEE (reference sequence). CDR3 nucleotides: TGTGCCAGCAGCCCATGGGGGGGAGGAGAGACCCAGTACTTC. It codes for CASSPWGGGETQYF.

The chain uses TRBV11-2 and TRBJ1-2; the D gene is possibly TRBD1 (6 bases). CDR3 length: 15 residues. Germline CDR1 SGHAT, CDR2 FQNNGV. V was clipped by 0 bases and J by 1 base, with 9 bases between them. The CDR3 here is CASSLEDRFNYGYTF. The CDR3 DNA reads TGTGCCAGCAGCTTAGAAGACAGGTTTAACTATGGCTACACCTTC.

The gene calls are TRBV29-1 and TRBJ2-7; the match to TRBD2 covers 15 bases. This CDR3 has 16 residues. Losses at the gene ends were 5 bases for V and 6 bases for J; bases not matched to a gene: 11. The germline CDR1 and CDR2 sequences are SQVTM and ANQGSEA. This CDR3 is CSVMIRTSGGAGEQYF. The DNA for the CDR3 is TGCAGCGTTATGATCCGGACTAGCGGGGGGGCCGGCGAGCAGTACTTC.